This record covers a single T cell receptor (beta chain). The antigen remains undetermined. This may be a read error, as it is one base from a much larger clone. RNA transcripts yielded amplified TCR beta CDR3 regions. An initial round of RT-PCR targeting the TCR CDR3 relied on the HTBI primer set. TCRdb used MiXCR to reprocess the multiplex PCR reads, holding one entry per CDR3 protein. The sample records fewer than 550,000 distinct CDR3 sequences, more than 15% being singletons. Researchers defined stable Graves' hyperthyroidism as no ophthalmopathy progression within 18 months. Diagnostic decisions used clinical symptoms, serum thyroxine and TRAb, thyroid ultrasound and orbital computed tomography. CDR1 and CDR2 from the germline V gene are DFQATT and SNEGSKA (reference sequence). Trimming took 6 bases from V and 6 from J, leaving 9 bases between them. CDR3 length equals 10 residues. This entry is derived from a study of T cells in Graves' hyperthyroidism and ophthalmopathy.

Study outcomes and limitations: Blood held most thyroid clonotypes expanded above 0.001 frequency.

The rearrangement joins TRBV20-1 to TRBJ2-7, with a weak D call TRBD1 (5 bases). The sample comprised blood. This receptor was obtained from a woman under 30 with Graves' hyperthyroidism. CDR3 amino acids: CSAQGSEQYF. Written as DNA, the CDR3 is TGCAGTGCCCAGGGTAGCGAGCAGTACTTC.